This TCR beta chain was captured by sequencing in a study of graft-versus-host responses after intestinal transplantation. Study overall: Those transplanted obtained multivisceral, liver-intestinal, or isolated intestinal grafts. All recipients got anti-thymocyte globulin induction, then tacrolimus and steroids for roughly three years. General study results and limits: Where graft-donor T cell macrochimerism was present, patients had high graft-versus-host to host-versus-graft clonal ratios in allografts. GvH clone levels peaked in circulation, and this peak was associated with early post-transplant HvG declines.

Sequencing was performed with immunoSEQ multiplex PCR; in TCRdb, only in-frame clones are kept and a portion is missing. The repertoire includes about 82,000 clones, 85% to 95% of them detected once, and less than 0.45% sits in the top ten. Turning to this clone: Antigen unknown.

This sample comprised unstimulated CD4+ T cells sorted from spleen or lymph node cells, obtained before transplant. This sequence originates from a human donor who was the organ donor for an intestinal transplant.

CDR3 nucleotides: TGTGCCAGCAGTTACAACGCCCTCGGTATTACTAGCGGAACCTACGAGCAGTACTTC. It is translated as CASSYNALGITSGTYEQYF. The rearrangement uses TRBV28 and TRBJ2-7; 8 nucleotides agree with TRBD2. The junction had 19 bases not matched to a gene; V was cut back by 4 bases and J by 2 bases. CDR3 length equals 19 residues. Germline V gene sequence: CDR1 MDHEN, CDR2 SYDVKM.